The 15 T cell receptor beta chains below come from one sample, sequenced in a study of T-cell memory formation after mild COVID-19. TCRdb used MiXCR to reprocess the 5' RACE reads, holding one entry per CDR3 protein. Found here are tens of thousands of distinct CDR3 sequences, approximately 15% of them singletons; the top ten hold 31%. The sequencing input was PBMCs or a T cell subset sorted from them (not recorded which). These receptors were obtained from an adult woman who had mild COVID-19 (a few samples of this study predate the infection). Cell type and time point are not known.

This clonotype showed up just a few times. The chain combines TRBV6-6 with TRBJ2-1; TRBD2 aligns across 10 bases. Trimming removed 8 bases from V and 0 bases from J; junction bases left unmatched: 7. Per the germline V gene, CDR1 is MNHNY and CDR2 is SVGAGI (reference sequence). This CDR3 spans 16 amino acids. This CDR3 is CASGGTSVSSYNEQFF. Here the CDR3 DNA reads TGTGCCAGCGGCGGGACTAGCGTTTCCTCCTACAATGAGCAGTTCTTC.

The chain uses TRBV13 and TRBJ2-7, with 11 bases identical to TRBD1. V lost 4 bases to trimming and J lost 1 base; unmatched junction nucleotides: 3. This CDR3 spans 15 amino acids. Germline values: CDR1 PRHDT, CDR2 FYEKMQ (reference sequence). Here the CDR3 DNA reads TGTGCCAGCAGCTGGGGACAGGGGGTTTCCTACGAGCAGTACTTC. Protein product: CASSWGQGVSYEQYF. The full variable domain, rest sourced from reference TRBV13 and TRBJ2-7, is AAGVIQSPRHLIKEKRETATLKCYPIPRHDTVYWYQQGPGQDPQFLISFYEKMQSDKGSIPDRFSAQQFSDYHSELNMSSLELGDSALYFCASSWGQGVSYEQYFGPGTRLTVT.

The chain joins TRBV7-6 to TRBJ2-7, with 8 bases aligning to TRBD2. This CDR3 is 16 amino acids long. Trimming removed 2 bases from V and 0 bases from J; junction bases left unmatched: 6. Germline V lookup: CDR1 SGHVS, CDR2 FNYEAQ. CDR3 sequence reads: CASSLSVRGGSYEQYF. The CDR3, as DNA: TGTGCCAGCAGCTTATCGGTCCGGGGGGGCTCCTACGAGCAGTACTTC.

This clonotype was seen more than once but under ten times. V usage is TRBV9 and J usage is TRBJ1-5; 9 positions match TRBD1. V lost 8 bases and J lost 9; bases outside the gene matches: 6. From germline, CDR1 is SGDLS and CDR2 YYNGEE. The CDR3 runs 12 residues. CDR3 DNA sequence: TGTGCCAGTGGACAGGGGATTTGGCCCCAGCATTTT. Translating it yields CASGQGIWPQHF.

This clonotype has only one observation. This chain uses TRBV11-2 with TRBJ2-5; 9 positions agree with TRBD2. The CDR3 totals 12 residues. Looked up from germline, CDR1 is SGHAT and CDR2 is FQNNGV. V gave up 10 bases and J gave up 5 bases; unmatched junction bases: 5. This CDR3 reads CAIGGGAETQYF. The CDR3 nucleotides are TGTGCCATCGGCGGGGGGGCGGAGACCCAGTACTTC.

The gene calls are TRBV9 and TRBJ2-1, with 8 positions matching TRBD2. Germline CDR1 SGDLS, CDR2 YYNGEE. J gave up 4 bases and V 0 bases, and 3 bases lay outside the gene matches. The CDR3 length is 15 residues. Here the CDR3 DNA reads TGTGCCAGCAGCGTAGAAGCGGGAGAGTACAATGAGCAGTTCTTC. Translating it yields CASSVEAGEYNEQFF.

Only a few counts were recorded for this clonotype. The rearrangement links TRBV6-2 or TRBV6-3 to TRBJ2-7; the D gene is possibly TRBD2 (6 bases). Germline CDR1 is MNHEY and CDR2 is SVGEGT. The CDR3 runs 14 residues. V was clipped by 3 bases and J by 0 bases, with 9 bases between them. The CDR3 is CASSYGGDSYEQYF. The CDR3 coding sequence is TGTGCCAGCAGTTATGGCGGGGACTCCTACGAGCAGTACTTC.

The gene calls are TRBV5-1 and TRBJ1-4, with TRBD1 as a possible D gene (5 bases). The germline V gene encodes CDR1 SGHRS and CDR2 YFSETQ. This CDR3 contains 12 residues. V was pared by 4 bases and J by 7 bases, with 8 bases between. CDR3: CASSLTGEKLFF. The CDR3 region has the DNA TGCGCCAGCAGCCTAACAGGTGAAAAACTGTTTTTT. Drawing the rest from reference TRBV5-1 and TRBJ1-4, the complete variable domain is KAGVTQTPRYLIKTRGQQVTLSCSPISGHRSVSWYQQTPGQGLQFLFEYFSETQRNKGNFPGRFSGRQFSNSRSEMNVSTLELGDSALYLCASSLTGEKLFFGSGTQLSVL.

For this clonotype: This is likely a read error, given that the CDR3 carries no conserved phenylalanine or tryptophan at its end. The limits of the CDR3 on the DNA are not certain, so only TCRdb's listed CDR3 is given. The genes are TRBV5-1 and TRBJ2-1; TRBD2 is the table's D call and was not checked against the DNA. The V gene's germline CDR1 is SGHRS and CDR2 YFSETQ. The CDR3 adds up to 14 amino acids, both ends counted. CDR3 sequence: CASSPGLAGGPAVI.

This clonotype has just a few counts. The chain uses TRBV19 and TRBJ2-7; 10 nucleotides line up with TRBD1. Germline CDR1 is LNHDA and CDR2 is SQIVND (reference sequence). With V trimmed by 4 bases and J by 5 bases, 5 bases remained unmatched. The CDR3 is 14 amino acids. CDR3 protein: CASSSRGQGHEQYF. The DNA of the CDR3 is TGTGCCAGTAGTAGCCGGGGACAGGGGCACGAGCAGTACTTC.

This clonotype was seen a handful of times. V is TRBV9 and J is TRBJ1-2; no definite D call. CDR1 SGDLS and CDR2 YYNGEE come from the germline V gene. Trimming shortened V by 1 base and J by 4 bases, and 11 bases separated the two germline ends. CDR3 length equals 14 residues. CDR3 in amino acids: CASSVSSALYGYTF. The DNA for the CDR3 is TGTGCCAGCAGCGTATCGTCGGCCCTCTATGGCTACACCTTC.

This chain links TRBV4-1 with TRBJ2-3; D gene ambiguous. CDR1 and CDR2 (germline): MGHRA, YSYEKL. The CDR3 length is 15 residues. Trimming shortened V by 1 base and J by 0 bases, and 8 bases separated the two germline ends. The CDR3 DNA sequence: TGCGCCAGCAGCCAAGGACGGGCAAGCACAGATACGCAGTATTTT. Encoded protein: CASSQGRASTDTQYF.

J is TRBJ2-1 and V is TRBV7-6; weak D call: TRBD2 (5 bases). The germline V and J ends were trimmed by 5 bases and 4 bases, with 15 bases remaining between them. This CDR3 has 15 residues. Germline loops: CDR1 SGHVS, CDR2 FNYEAQ. The CDR3, as DNA: TGTGCCAGCAGCCCCCTGGAGGAACAATACAATGAGCAGTTCTTC. Amino acids: CASSPLEEQYNEQFF. The full variable domain, with the rest looked up from reference TRBV7-6 and TRBJ2-1, is GAGVSQSPRYKVTKRGQDVALRCDPISGHVSLYWYRQALGQGPEFLTYFNYEAQQDKSGLPNDRFSAERPEGSISTLTIQRTEQRDSAMYRCASSPLEEQYNEQFFGPGTRLTVL.

The chain has TRBV10-3 and TRBJ2-7; 7 nucleotides line up with TRBD1. CDR1 and CDR2 from the germline V gene are ENHRY and SYGVKD. The CDR3 is made up of 15 amino acids. V gave up 2 bases and J gave up 1 base; unmatched junction bases: 5. The CDR3 DNA is TGTGCCATCAGTGAGGCGACAGGGTGGTCCTACGAGCAGTACTTC. Translating it yields CAISEATGWSYEQYF.

CDR3 region: CASSYRGQGAEQYF. The CDR3 DNA is TGTGCCAGCAGTTATCGGGGACAGGGGGCCGAGCAGTACTTC. The chain carries TRBV6-6 and TRBJ2-7; 12 bases fit TRBD1. The germline V gene has CDR1 MNHNY and CDR2 SVGAGI (reference sequence). The CDR3 has 14 amino acids. V lost 3 bases, J lost 6 bases, and 3 bases stayed unmatched.